This TCR beta chain stems from a study of blood T cell repertoires in COVID-19. As for the study in general: Samples taken during acute and convalescent COVID-19 were collected in the United States, Italy and Spain.

Germline loops: CDR1 MGHRA, CDR2 YSYEKL. CDR3 size: 20 residues. V gave up 0 bases and J gave up 0 bases; unmatched junction bases: 11. This clone was observed a few times. The data were produced by immunoSEQ multiplex PCR, yet TCRdb's version contains in-frame clones alone and is incomplete. The sample lists some 46,000 clones, over 70% seen once, with around 22% in the top ten. The sequencing sample was made of peripheral blood. The chain has TRBV4-1 and TRBJ1-6; 7 bases line up with TRBD1. The source is a woman in her sixties or seventies with acute or convalescent COVID-19. As DNA, the CDR3 is TGCGCCAGCAGCCAAGATCTTATTCGCAGGGGGAGCTCCTATAATTCACCCCTCCACTTT. Encoded protein: CASSQDLIRRGSSYNSPLHF.